This T cell receptor beta chain was sequenced during a study of tumor-infiltrating lymphocytes in primary liver carcinoma. Findings of the study overall: Tumor top-250-clone fractions significantly exceeded those of blood (p = 0.039).

The tissue used was unsorted bulk material of about 19-31 mg. RNA and DNA were co-extracted from it with the AllPrep DNA/RNA mini kit. The germline V gene encodes CDR1 MNHEY and CDR2 SVGAGI. This CDR3 has 15 residues. A primer in the constant region served to generate TCR beta cDNA from roughly 450 ng of total RNA. For TCR beta, libraries were produced by three nested multiplex PCR rounds using slightly modified ARM-PCR. Rounds one and two of PCR, each of roughly 10 cycles, were primed with TRBV1-TRBV30 forward primers and a C-beta reverse primer. TCRdb processed the multiplex PCR reads anew with MiXCR; each CDR3 protein has one entry. This table holds about 54,000 distinct CDR3 sequences, over 65% found once. About this clonotype itself: Its target is not known. One junction end does not reproduce the germline sequence, and a read error may be involved.

The sequenced sample was liver tumor tissue from sampling region 2. Described subset: tumor region T2, inferior pole. V gene TRBV6-5 combines with J gene TRBJ1-2; D ambiguous. This TCR was sampled from a man aged 35 to 55 with primary liver carcinoma and hepatitis B virus infection. The chain's CDR3 is CASSDSGKLNYGYTF. The DNA of the CDR3 is TGTGCCAGCAGTGACTCCGGAAAGCTTAACTATGGCTACACCTTC.